This T cell receptor beta chain was recovered during a study of blood T cell repertoires in COVID-19. Study details: Acute and convalescent COVID-19 specimens originated in the United States, Italy and Spain. The analysed material was cDNA or gDNA that came from T cells, B-cell-depleted T cells, or PBMCs.

Per the authors' pipeline: Scientists estimated how many nucleated cells there were by amplifying reference gene primers. Using immunoSEQ multiplex PCR, the repertoire was profiled, and TCRdb retains in-frame clones only, with some absent. V and J calls and clone size come straight from that table; D and trimming were deduced from the DNA. The table records approximately 75,000 clones, approximately 90% of them present only once. V lost 4 bases and J lost 0, with 18 bases in between. The germline gives CDR1 MGHRA, CDR2 YSYEKL. The CDR3 runs to 17 residues. The rearrangement joins TRBV4-1 to TRBJ1-2, with unresolved D. Sequencing used peripheral blood. This TCR derives from a man in his 60s with acute or convalescent COVID-19. This CDR3 is CASSPFSGDSPNYGYTF. In DNA, the CDR3 is TGCGCCAGCAGCCCTTTTTCGGGAGACTCGCCTAACTATGGCTACACCTTC.